This T cell receptor beta chain was captured in a study of shared clonotypes between healthy human individuals. The CDR3 runs to 15 residues. V dropped 2 bases and J dropped 2; count of bases not matched to a gene: 5. Germline CDR1 reads SGHVS; CDR2 reads FQNEAQ. Naive CD8 cells lacked CD45RO and underwent positive selection for CCR7, leaving out terminally differentiated effector memory CD45RA+ cells. Clones were read by immunoSEQ multiplex PCR, and TCRdb kept only the in-frame ones, dropping some. The sample includes roughly 770,000 clones, around 96% seen only once; the top ten take around 0.25%. The source of this sequence is a man aged 25-40 years in good health. The sequenced material came from naive CD8+ T cells sorted from blood. This sequence joins TRBV7-8 and TRBJ2-7, with TRBD2 matching over 8 bases. The DNA for the CDR3 is TGTGCCAGCAGCTTAAGAGGACTAGCTACCTACGAGCAGTACTTC. Encoded protein: CASSLRGLATYEQYF.